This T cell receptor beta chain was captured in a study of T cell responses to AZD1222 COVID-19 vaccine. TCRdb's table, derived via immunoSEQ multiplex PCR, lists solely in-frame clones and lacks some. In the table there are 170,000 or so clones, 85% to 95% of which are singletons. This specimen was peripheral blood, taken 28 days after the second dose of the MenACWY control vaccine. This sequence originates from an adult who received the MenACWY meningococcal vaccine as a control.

CDR3 amino acids: CASSSTGSTGELFF. The CDR3 DNA is TGCGCCAGCAGCTCGACAGGGAGCACCGGGGAGCTGTTTTTT. The chain couples TRBV10-2 to TRBJ2-2; the match to TRBD1 covers 7 bases. Unmatched junction bases numbered 5, after V lost 6 bases and J lost 4 bases. This CDR3 has 14 amino acids. Germline V gives CDR1 WSHSY, CDR2 SAAADI.